Here is one T cell receptor beta chain with its context. As yet, its antigen is unknown. Germline assignment: CDR1 MNHEY and CDR2 SVGAGI. The V gene lost 5 bases and the J gene lost 5 bases, with 12 bases spanning the gap. This CDR3 is 13 amino acids long. Data came from immunoSEQ multiplex PCR; TCRdb stores just in-frame clones and leaves some out. The table has 40,000 or so clones, 90% to 95% seen once. These data originate in a study of graft-versus-host responses after intestinal transplantation. Study-level background: Each recipient received a multivisceral, liver-intestinal, or isolated intestinal graft. Every transplant recipient was induced with anti-thymocyte globulin, then maintained on tacrolimus and steroids for around 3 years. Overall study findings and caveats: Detection of GvH clones occurred in recipient marrow, and some had their first appearance in ileum or blood.

This specimen consisted of unstimulated CD8+ T cells sorted from spleen or lymph node cells, obtained before transplant. This TCR was recovered from a human donor who was the organ donor for an intestinal transplant. The chain employs TRBV6-5 and TRBJ1-1; possibly TRBD1 for D (5 bases). CDR3 sequence (DNA): TGTGCCAGCAGTACCTTGGACATTACTGAAGCTTTCTTT. Amino acid sequence: CASSTLDITEAFF.